One and the same sample provided the 26 T cell receptor beta chains below, sequenced in a study of T cell responses to AZD1222 COVID-19 vaccine. Repertoires were generated with immunoSEQ multiplex PCR, while TCRdb's copy carries only in-frame clones and drops some. The sample lists 150,000 to 200,000 clones, around 94% occurring once. The material sequenced was peripheral blood, taken 28 days after the second AZD1222 dose. The receptors were gathered from an adult who received the AZD1222 COVID-19 vaccine.

The chain couples TRBV28 to TRBJ1-1; TRBD1 aligns across 8 bases. V gave up 2 bases and J gave up 3 bases; unmatched junction bases: 8. This CDR3 has 16 amino acids. Looked up from germline, CDR1 is MDHEN and CDR2 is SYDVKM. The CDR3: CASSLRADRAYTEAFF. As DNA, the CDR3 is TGTGCCAGCAGTTTAAGGGCGGACAGGGCTTACACTGAAGCTTTCTTT.

The gene calls are TRBV7-9 and TRBJ2-1, with 8 bases that match TRBD2. This CDR3 spans 16 amino acids. The V gene's germline CDR1 is SEHNR and CDR2 FQNEAQ (reference sequence). V lost 3 bases, J lost 7 bases, and 11 bases stayed unmatched. CDR3 region: CASSLVGTSGVNEQFF. CDR3 DNA sequence: TGTGCCAGCAGCTTGGTGGGGACTAGTGGTGTAAATGAGCAGTTCTTC.

The chain links TRBV9 to TRBJ2-5; TRBD2 matches 8 bases. The germline CDR1 and CDR2 sequences are SGDLS and YYNGEE. The length of the CDR3 is 15 residues. V lost 4 bases to trimming and J lost 4 bases; unmatched junction nucleotides: 9. CDR3 DNA sequence: TGTGCCAGCAGCCACGGGGGGGTGAGAGGAGAGACCCAGTACTTC. Residues: CASSHGGVRGETQYF.

The chain links TRBV7-3 to TRBJ1-5; 8 bases align to TRBD1. Per germline, CDR1 SGHTA and CDR2 FQGTGA. The CDR3 has 15 amino acids. After removal of 3 bases from V and 11 bases from J, the junction contained 12 bases not matched to a gene. The CDR3 nucleotides read TGTGCCAGCAGCTTTTGGGGGACAGGCGGAATAGCCCAGCATTTT. Translation: CASSFWGTGGIAQHF.

V usage is TRBV6-6 and J usage is TRBJ2-7; 10 nucleotides agree with TRBD1. The CDR3 loop spans 13 amino acids. V gave up 7 bases and J gave up 6 bases; unmatched junction bases: 6. Germline loops: CDR1 MNHNY, CDR2 SVGAGI (reference sequence). CDR3 residues: CASNGDRGGEQYF. The CDR3 DNA reads TGTGCCAGCAACGGGGACAGGGGAGGCGAGCAGTACTTC.

The J gene is TRBJ1-1, the V gene TRBV29-1; D gene ambiguous. Germline CDR1 SQVTM, CDR2 ANQGSEA. V was pared by 4 bases and J by 0 bases, with 6 bases between. The CDR3 is 12 amino acids. CDR3 amino acids: CSVGWMNTEAFF. The CDR3 DNA reads as TGCAGCGTTGGGTGGATGAACACTGAAGCTTTCTTT.

This sequence joins TRBV30 and TRBJ2-3; 14 positions agree with TRBD2. J was trimmed by 3 bases and V by 1 base; bases with no gene match: 6. Germline CDR1 GTSNPN, CDR2 SVGIG (reference sequence). There are 17 residues in the CDR3. The CDR3 sequence: CAWSAPRLAGGTDTQYF. CDR3 coding DNA: TGTGCCTGGAGTGCTCCCCGACTAGCGGGAGGGACAGATACGCAGTATTTT. The full variable domain, with the rest looked up from reference TRBV30 and TRBJ2-3, is SQTIHQWPATLVQPVGSPLSLECTVEGTSNPNLYWYRQAAGRGLQLLFYSVGIGQISSEVPQNLSASRPQDRQFILSSKKLLLSDSGFYLCAWSAPRLAGGTDTQYFGPGTRLTVL.

The chain links TRBV5-1 to TRBJ2-2; D possibly matches TRBD1 or TRBD2 (6 bases each). V lost 4 bases and J lost 4, with 14 bases in between. The CDR3 runs 15 residues. Germline CDR1 and CDR2: SGHRS and YFSETQ. DNA of the CDR3: TGCGCCAGCAGCAACGGACGGGGGCCCACCGGGGAGCTGTTTTTT. This translates into CASSNGRGPTGELFF.

This chain links TRBV29-1 with TRBJ1-4; D is ambiguous. Trimming left V 4 bases short and J 0 bases short, with 6 bases between. The CDR3 extends over 13 amino acids. Germline V gives CDR1 SQVTM, CDR2 ANQGSEA. CDR3 in amino acids: CSVVPATNEKLFF. CDR3 nucleotide sequence: TGCAGCGTTGTTCCCGCAACTAATGAAAAACTGTTTTTT.

The genes are TRBV4-1 and TRBJ2-1, with D possibly matching TRBD2 (6 bases). The CDR3 is 14 amino acids. The ends were cut back, 7 bases at V and 8 bases at J, with 18 bases in the middle. CDR1 and CDR2 from the germline V gene are MGHRA and YSYEKL. For the CDR3, the DNA is TGCGCCAGCAACCCTGTGGGGCGGAGGGATGAGCAGTTCTTC. Translation: CASNPVGRRDEQFF.

The V call is TRBV24-1, the J call TRBJ2-3; the match to TRBD2 covers 7 bases. V lost 3 bases to trimming and J lost 6 bases; unmatched junction nucleotides: 2. The CDR3 is made up of 13 amino acids. The V gene's germline CDR1 is KGHDR and CDR2 SFDVKD. The CDR3 is CATSDGGDDTQYF. The CDR3 DNA is TGTGCCACCAGTGATGGGGGGGACGATACGCAGTATTTT.

The chain combines TRBV7-6 with TRBJ2-2; 8 nucleotides line up with TRBD1. J was trimmed by 7 bases and V by 5 bases; bases with no gene match: 9. The CDR3 sequence is 15 residues long. CDR1 and CDR2 (germline): SGHVS, FNYEAQ. As DNA, the CDR3 is TGTGCCAGCAGCGAACGGACAGGGAATAACGGGGAGCTGTTTTTT. It specifies CASSERTGNNGELFF.

The chain is built from TRBV6-5 and TRBJ2-6, with TRBD1 as a possible D gene (6 bases). The CDR3 is made up of 14 amino acids. Germline V gives CDR1 MNHEY, CDR2 SVGAGI. Trimming removed 8 bases at V and 1 base at J, with 9 bases between. As DNA, the CDR3 is TGTGCCAGCCAACAGGGATCTGGGGCCAACGTCCTGACTTTC. Its translation is CASQQGSGANVLTF.

V gene TRBV6-5 combines with J gene TRBJ1-4; D gene ambiguous. The ends were cut back, 0 bases at V and 13 bases at J, with 12 bases in the middle. CDR1 and CDR2 from the germline V gene are MNHEY and SVGAGI. The CDR3 runs to 13 residues. CDR3 nucleotides: TGTGCCAGCAGTTACTCGGGTGGAGGGCCACTGTTTTTT. This translates into CASSYSGGGPLFF.

The chain carries TRBV9 and TRBJ1-5; D gene unclear. The CDR3 consists of 14 residues. In germline, CDR1 is SGDLS, CDR2 YYNGEE. V lost 3 bases to trimming and J lost 0 bases, with 7 bases between them. The CDR3 spells CASSGRDSNQPQHF. CDR3 nucleotide sequence: TGTGCCAGCAGCGGGAGGGATAGCAATCAGCCCCAGCATTTT.

In this sample, this clone turned up once. This chain uses TRBV30 with TRBJ2-2; D gene uncertain. Germline V gene sequence: CDR1 GTSNPN, CDR2 SVGIG (reference sequence). The CDR3 has 13 residues. The ends were cut back, 3 bases at V and 6 bases at J, with 11 bases in the middle. This chain's CDR3 is CAWSPYPPGELFF. In DNA form, the CDR3 reads TGTGCCTGGAGCCCCTACCCCCCCGGGGAGCTGTTTTTT.

The chain couples TRBV27 to TRBJ1-2, with D possibly matching TRBD1 (5 bases). V was clipped by 0 bases and J by 4 bases, with 9 bases between them. Germline V gene lookup returns CDR1 MNHEY and CDR2 SMNVEV (reference sequence). The CDR3 extends over 14 amino acids. The CDR3 DNA is TGTGCCAGCAGTTTATCGGGACGGACCTATGGCTACACCTTC. Its protein product is CASSLSGRTYGYTF.

The J gene is TRBJ2-7, the V gene TRBV28; 11 bases map to TRBD1. This CDR3 has 15 amino acids. The germline gives CDR1 MDHEN, CDR2 SYDVKM. J was trimmed by 3 bases and V by 2 bases; bases with no gene match: 3. The DNA of the CDR3 is TGTGCCAGCAGTTTAGGGGACAGGGGGTTCTACGAGCAGTACTTC. Its translation: CASSLGDRGFYEQYF.

The V gene is TRBV6-1, the J gene TRBJ1-5, with a weak D call TRBD1 (6 bases). The V and J ends lost 10 bases and 1 base respectively, with 14 bases between them. Per the germline V gene, CDR1 is MNHNS and CDR2 is SASEGT. The CDR3 is made up of 14 amino acids. CDR3 protein: CATKRQASNQPQHF. The CDR3 bases are TGTGCCACCAAAAGACAGGCGAGCAATCAGCCCCAGCATTTT.

This rearrangement joins TRBV5-6 to TRBJ1-6, with 10 bases matching TRBD1. Trimming removed 5 bases from V and 5 bases from J; junction bases left unmatched: 7. Germline V CDR1 and CDR2: SGHDT, YYEEEE. CDR3 length: 16 residues. DNA of the CDR3: TGTGCCAGCAGTCAGGGCGGGACAGGGGATAATTCACCCCTCCACTTT. This sequence encodes CASSQGGTGDNSPLHF.

The chain carries TRBV5-1 and TRBJ1-5; tentative D call: TRBD1 (5 bases). Trimming took 0 bases from V and 0 from J, leaving 7 bases between them. The CDR3 has 15 amino acids. Germline CDR1 SGHRS, CDR2 YFSETQ. CDR3 sequence: CASSLGQSSNQPQHF. The CDR3 DNA follows: TGCGCCAGCAGCTTGGGACAGAGTAGCAATCAGCCCCAGCATTTT.

The V call is TRBV7-9, the J call TRBJ2-1; TRBD2 might be the D (5 bases). The CDR3 length is 13 residues. Germline lookup yields CDR1 SEHNR and CDR2 FQNEAQ (reference sequence). V was trimmed by 3 bases and J by 5 bases, leaving 8 bases between them. The CDR3 bases are TGTGCCAGCAGCTTCGCGGGCGACAATGAGCAGTTCTTC. This codes for CASSFAGDNEQFF.

This clone has a handful of counts. The CDR3 does not close with the conserved phenylalanine or tryptophan, likely indicating a read error. Because the CDR3's place on the DNA is in doubt, the DNA is left out and the CDR3 is given as listed by TCRdb. The rearrangement links TRBV9 to TRBJ2-7; no DNA check was done on the table's D call, TRBD2. A total of 13 residues make up the CDR3, ends included. CDR1 SGDLS and CDR2 YYNGEE come from the germline V gene. The CDR3 reads CASSPTSSPGGPG.

This clone appeared once. This rearrangement joins TRBV12-3 or TRBV12-4 to TRBJ1-2; D gene unclear. V was clipped by 5 bases and J by 4 bases, with 5 bases between them. This CDR3 comprises 11 residues. The CDR3 DNA reads TGTGCCAGCAGTAAGAGCTATGGCTACACCTTC. Amino acids: CASSKSYGYTF.

This chain connects TRBV28 to TRBJ1-1; TRBD1 might be the D (6 bases). Trimming cost V 8 bases and J 2 bases, with 12 bases left between them. Germline CDR1 is MDHEN and CDR2 is SYDVKM. This CDR3 contains 13 residues. The CDR3 protein is CASYGGLNTEAFF. In DNA form, the CDR3 reads TGTGCCAGCTACGGGGGGCTTAACACTGAAGCTTTCTTT.

The chain is built from TRBV6-5 and TRBJ2-1; possibly TRBD2 for D (5 bases). The V and J ends lost 6 bases and 3 bases respectively, with 12 bases between them. CDR1 and CDR2 from the germline V gene are MNHEY and SVGAGI. The CDR3 sequence is 14 residues long. The CDR3 protein is CASRPGISYNEQFF. The DNA for the CDR3 is TGTGCCAGCAGGCCCGGGATCAGCTACAATGAGCAGTTCTTC.